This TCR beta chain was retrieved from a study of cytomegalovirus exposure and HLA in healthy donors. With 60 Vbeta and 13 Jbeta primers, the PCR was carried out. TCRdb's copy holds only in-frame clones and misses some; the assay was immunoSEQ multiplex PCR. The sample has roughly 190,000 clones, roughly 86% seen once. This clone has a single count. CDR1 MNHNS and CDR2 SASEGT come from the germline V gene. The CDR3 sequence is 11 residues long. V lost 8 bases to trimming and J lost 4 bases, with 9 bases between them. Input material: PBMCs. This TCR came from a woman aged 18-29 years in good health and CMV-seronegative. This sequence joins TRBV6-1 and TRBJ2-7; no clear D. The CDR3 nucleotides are TGTGCCAGCGGGTGGGCATACGAGCAGTACTTC. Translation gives CASGWAYEQYF.